This TCR beta chain emerged from a study of T cells after yellow fever vaccination. TCRdb independently ran MiXCR on the 5' RACE reads; one entry per CDR3 protein. The table records 120,000 or so distinct CDR3 sequences, approximately 9% of them present only once. V lost 0 bases and J 5 bases, leaving 10 bases between the germline ends. The CDR3 contains 14 residues. CDR1 is MGHRA, CDR2 YSYEKL, per germline. Study-level points and caveats: Compared with primary, the secondary response was weaker and peaked at day 5, not 15. The bulk population could contribute abundant contaminating clonotypes to FACS-sorted repertoires.

On this clonotype itself: What it binds is unknown.

The source material was CD8+ T cells sorted from PBMCs, sampled on the day of the yellow fever booster vaccination. This sequence was found in a man younger than 35 who received the YFV17D yellow fever vaccine. The chain joins TRBV4-1 to TRBJ1-1; no reliable D call. The DNA of the CDR3 is TGCGCCAGCAGCCAAGAAGGCACCGGGACTGAAGCTTTCTTT. Its translation is CASSQEGTGTEAFF.